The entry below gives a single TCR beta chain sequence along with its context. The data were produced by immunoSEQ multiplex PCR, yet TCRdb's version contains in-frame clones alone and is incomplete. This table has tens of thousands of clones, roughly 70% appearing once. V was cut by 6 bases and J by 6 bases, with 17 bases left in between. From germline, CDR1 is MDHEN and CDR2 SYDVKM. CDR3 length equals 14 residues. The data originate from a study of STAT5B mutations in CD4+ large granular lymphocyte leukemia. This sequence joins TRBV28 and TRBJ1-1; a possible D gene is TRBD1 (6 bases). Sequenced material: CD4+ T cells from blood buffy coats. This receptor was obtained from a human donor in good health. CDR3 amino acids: CASRPQGKAPEAFF. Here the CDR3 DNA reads TGTGCCAGCAGACCGCAGGGGAAAGCCCCTGAAGCTTTCTTT.